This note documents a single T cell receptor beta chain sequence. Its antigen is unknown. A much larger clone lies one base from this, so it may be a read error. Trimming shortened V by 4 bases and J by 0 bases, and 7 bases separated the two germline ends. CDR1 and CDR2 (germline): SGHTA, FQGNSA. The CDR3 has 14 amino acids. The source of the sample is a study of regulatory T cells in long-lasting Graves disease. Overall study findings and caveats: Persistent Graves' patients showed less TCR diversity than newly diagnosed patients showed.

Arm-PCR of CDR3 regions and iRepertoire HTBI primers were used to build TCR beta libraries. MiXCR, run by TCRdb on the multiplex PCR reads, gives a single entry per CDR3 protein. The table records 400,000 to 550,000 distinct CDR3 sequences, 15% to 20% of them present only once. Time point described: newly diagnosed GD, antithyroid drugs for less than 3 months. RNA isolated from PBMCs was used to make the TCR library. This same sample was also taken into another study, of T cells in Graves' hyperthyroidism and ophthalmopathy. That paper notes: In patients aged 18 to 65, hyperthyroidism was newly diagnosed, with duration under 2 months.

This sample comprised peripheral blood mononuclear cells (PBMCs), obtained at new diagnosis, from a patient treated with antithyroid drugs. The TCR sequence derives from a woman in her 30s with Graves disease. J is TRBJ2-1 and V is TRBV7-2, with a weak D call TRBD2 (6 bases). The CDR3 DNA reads TGTACCAGCAGCTCGCGGGGCTCCTACAATGAGCAGTTCTTC. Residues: CTSSSRGSYNEQFF. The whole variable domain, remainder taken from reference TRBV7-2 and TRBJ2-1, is GAGVSQSPSNKVTEKGKDVELRCDPISGHTALYWYRQSLGQGLEFLIYFQGNSAPDKSGLPSDRFSAERTGGSVSTLTIQRTQQEDSAVYLCTSSSRGSYNEQFFGPGTRLTVL.